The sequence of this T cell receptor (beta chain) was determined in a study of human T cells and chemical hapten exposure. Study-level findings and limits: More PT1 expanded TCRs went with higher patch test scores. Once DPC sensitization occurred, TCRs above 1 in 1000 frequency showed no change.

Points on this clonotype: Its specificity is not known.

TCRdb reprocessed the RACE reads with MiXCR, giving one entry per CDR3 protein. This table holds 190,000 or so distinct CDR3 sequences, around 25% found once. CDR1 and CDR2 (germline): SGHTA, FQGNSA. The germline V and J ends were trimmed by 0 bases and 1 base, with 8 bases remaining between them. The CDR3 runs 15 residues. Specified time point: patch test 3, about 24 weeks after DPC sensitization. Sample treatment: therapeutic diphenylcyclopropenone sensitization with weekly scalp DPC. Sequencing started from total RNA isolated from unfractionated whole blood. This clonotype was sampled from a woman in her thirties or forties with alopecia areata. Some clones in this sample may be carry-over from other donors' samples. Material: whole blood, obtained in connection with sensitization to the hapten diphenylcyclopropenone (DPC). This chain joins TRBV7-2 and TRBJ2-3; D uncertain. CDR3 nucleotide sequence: TGTGCCAGCAGCTTAGCTGGCCTACGCACAGATACGCAGTATTTT. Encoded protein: CASSLAGLRTDTQYF. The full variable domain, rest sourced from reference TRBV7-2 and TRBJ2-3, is GAGVSQSPSNKVTEKGKDVELRCDPISGHTALYWYRQSLGQGLEFLIYFQGNSAPDKSGLPSDRFSAERTGGSVSTLTIQRTQQEDSAVYLCASSLAGLRTDTQYFGPGTRLTVL.